Here is one TCR beta chain with its context. Its antigen remains unknown. The data were taken from a study of OX40 agonist ivuxolimab in advanced cancers. Notes on the study in general: Relative to CD4+ cells, CD8+ T cells on average had more expanded clones. Certain nonresponding patients likewise had low normalized T-cell clonal expansion.

There are 13 residues in the CDR3. Germline CDR1 is MNHNS and CDR2 is SASEGT. The V and J ends lost 2 bases and 7 bases, in that order; junction bases with no gene match: 4. Assay used: immunoSEQ multiplex PCR; TCRdb lists only in-frame clones, some missing. The sample lists 51,000 or so clones, 70% to 80% seen once, with approximately 2% in the top ten. The rearrangement joins TRBV6-1 to TRBJ1-1, with 7 bases identical to TRBD1. The sequences come from CD4+ or CD8+ T cells sorted from blood, collected in a trial of the OX40 agonist ivuxolimab. The clonotype was recovered from an adult with an advanced solid tumor such as melanoma, head and neck, liver or kidney cancer. The CDR3 sequence is CASSELGQIEAFF. CDR3 bases: TGTGCCAGCAGTGAATTGGGACAGATTGAAGCTTTCTTT.